One and the same sample provided the 9 T cell receptor beta chains below, sequenced in a study of T cells after posttransplantation cyclophosphamide. Cyclophosphamide on days +3 and +4 followed busulfan-fludarabine conditioning and a marrow graft. Libraries were prepared by immunoSEQ multiplex PCR; TCRdb keeps only in-frame clonotypes and omits some of them. The sample yields around 8,000 clones, without any singletons. The specimen was PBMCs, collected after allogeneic stem cell transplant with posttransplant cyclophosphamide. These receptors originate from a female patient aged 50-65 years who received an allogeneic stem cell transplant from a related donor, was CMV-positive, and had no GVHD. Some T cells may possibly be graft donor cells.

This clone was counted many times. The chain recombines TRBV6-2 or TRBV6-3 with TRBJ2-3; 8 bases match TRBD2. The CDR3 has 14 amino acids. Unmatched junction bases numbered 9, after V lost 9 bases and J lost 4 bases. Per germline, CDR1 MNHEY and CDR2 SVGEGT. The CDR3 region has the DNA TGTGCCAGTAGCGGGGCGGGAGGATCAGATACGCAGTATTTT. This encodes CASSGAGGSDTQYF.

In its sample, this clone was seen many times. The chain combines TRBV7-2 with TRBJ1-2; TRBD1 matches 7 bases. Germline V gene data show CDR1 as SGHTA and CDR2 as FQGNSA. With V trimmed by 2 bases and J by 5 bases, 11 bases remained unmatched. This CDR3 is built from 16 residues. In DNA form, the CDR3 reads TGTGCCAGCAGCTTATCCCATGCAGGGGGGATTTATGGCTACACCTTC. Residues: CASSLSHAGGIYGYTF.

Within the sample, this clone is medium-sized (0.01 to 0.1%). The V gene is TRBV6-2 or TRBV6-3, the J gene TRBJ2-1; weak D call: TRBD1 (7 bases). Trimming took 5 bases from V and 8 from J, leaving 19 bases between them. CDR1 and CDR2 (germline): MNHEY, SVGEGT. This CDR3 has 15 residues. The CDR3 nucleotides read TGTGCCAGCAGTCGAGGCAGGGGGGCCATCTATGAGCAGTTCTTC. This sequence encodes CASSRGRGAIYEQFF.

This clone has ten or more counts. The gene calls are TRBV10-3 and TRBJ1-5, with 8 bases aligning to TRBD1. Looked up from germline, CDR1 is ENHRY and CDR2 is SYGVKD. This CDR3 contains 15 residues. The junction had 6 bases not matched to a gene; V was cut back by 6 bases and J by 2 bases. CDR3 loop: CAISLTGGGNQPQHF. The CDR3 bases are TGTGCCATCAGCCTCACAGGGGGGGGCAATCAGCCCCAGCATTTT.

This clone was recorded at least ten times. This chain uses TRBV5-6 with TRBJ2-7, with 7 bases lining up with TRBD1. CDR3 length equals 16 residues. Germline-derived CDR1 and CDR2 are SGHDT and YYEEEE. Unmatched junction bases numbered 10, after V lost 1 base and J lost 3 bases. The CDR3 here is CASSLIAGAGGYEQYF. For the CDR3, the DNA is TGTGCCAGCAGCTTGATTGCAGGGGCAGGGGGCTACGAGCAGTACTTC.

Ten or more counts support this clone. The CDR3 loop reads CASSMLRTSGRANEQFF. Written as DNA, the CDR3 is TGTGCCAGCAGTATGCTTCGGACTAGCGGGAGGGCGAATGAGCAGTTCTTC. V gene TRBV12-3 or TRBV12-4 combines with J gene TRBJ2-1, with 15 bases fitting TRBD2. V shed 5 bases, J shed 7 bases, and the junction held 9 bases outside the gene matches. The CDR3 spans 17 residues.

This clone occurred many times. The J gene is TRBJ2-3, the V gene TRBV10-3, with 7 bases matching TRBD1. The CDR3 is 14 amino acids. The germline V gene encodes CDR1 ENHRY and CDR2 SYGVKD. The V and J ends lost 5 bases and 3 bases, in that order; junction bases with no gene match: 5. The chain's CDR3 is CAISMGRGTDTQYF. CDR3 nucleotides: TGTGCCATCAGTATGGGCAGGGGGACAGATACGCAGTATTTT.

By proportion, this clone is medium-sized (0.01 to 0.1%). The same CDR3 arises from other DNA sequences in this sample as well. The chain recombines TRBV10-3 with TRBJ2-7; no firm D call. The CDR3 totals 13 residues. Trimming left V 2 bases short and J 7 bases short, with 12 bases between. CDR1 is ENHRY and CDR2 is SYGVKD in the germline V gene. The CDR3 region has the DNA TGTGCCATCAGTGAGGGAGCTAGTTCGGAGCAGTACTTC. This translates into CAISEGASSEQYF.

This clone was seen repeatedly, ten times or more. The chain employs TRBV7-9 and TRBJ2-7; the D gene is possibly TRBD2 (7 bases). This CDR3 is built from 15 residues. The germline gives CDR1 SEHNR, CDR2 FQNEAQ (reference sequence). The V end was cut by 4 bases, the J end by 5 bases, with 18 bases between. This chain's CDR3 is CASSSMGGAPHEQYF. The DNA of the CDR3 is TGTGCCAGCAGCTCCATGGGGGGGGCCCCCCACGAGCAGTACTTC.